What follows are 15 T cell receptor beta chains derived from one specimen sequenced in a study of vaccination and CD4 T cells after COVID-19. Treatment here: roughly 10-day PBMC culture with coronavirus spike peptide pools or control peptides (ViraFEST assay). Sequence data for DNA of cultured CD4+ T cells were generated by the Oncomine TCR Beta short-read assay. TCRdb analysed the PCR reads with MiXCR anew, one entry per CDR3 protein. The sample carries 20,000 to 25,000 distinct CDR3 sequences, approximately 48% recorded once. No antigen has been assigned to these receptors. Sequenced input: CD4+ T cells from blood, cultured in vitro. These TCRs come from a human donor who had recovered from COVID-19.

This clonotype came up a few times. V is TRBV24-1 and J is TRBJ2-1; 12 bases fit TRBD1. The CDR3 is 16 amino acids. From germline, CDR1 is KGHDR and CDR2 SFDVKD. With 7 bases clipped from V and 7 bases from J, the junction kept 10 bases outside the gene matches. The CDR3 sequence: CATSFTGQGAGNEQFF. The DNA for the CDR3 is TGTGCCACCAGCTTCACGGGACAGGGGGCCGGGAATGAGCAGTTCTTC.

This chain uses TRBV20-1 with TRBJ2-1; 7 bases match TRBD2. Germline V gene sequence: CDR1 DFQATT, CDR2 SNEGSKA (reference sequence). V shed 5 bases, J shed 3 bases, and the junction held 13 bases outside the gene matches. The CDR3 length is 16 residues. The CDR3 region is CSAPLLAASHYNEQFF. In nucleotides, the CDR3 is TGCAGTGCTCCACTTCTAGCGGCCTCCCACTACAATGAGCAGTTCTTC.

This clonotype has more than one count but fewer than ten. The genes are TRBV27 and TRBJ2-2; weak D call: TRBD2 (5 bases). Germline V gives CDR1 MNHEY, CDR2 SMNVEV (reference sequence). The CDR3 consists of 14 residues. The V gene lost 5 bases and the J gene lost 5 bases, with 12 bases spanning the gap. The CDR3 is CASSREWETGELFF. The DNA of the CDR3 is TGTGCCAGCAGTCGGGAATGGGAAACCGGGGAGCTGTTTTTT.

There are a few counts of this clonotype. The rearrangement links TRBV30 to TRBJ2-1; tentative D call: TRBD2 (6 bases). Trimming removed 2 bases at V and 5 bases at J, with 16 bases between. Germline lookup yields CDR1 GTSNPN and CDR2 SVGIG (reference sequence). The CDR3 length is 15 residues. The CDR3 region has the DNA TGTGCCTGGAGTCGGGCTAGCGACCTGGACAATGAGCAGTTCTTC. Its protein product is CAWSRASDLDNEQFF.

V usage is TRBV4-1 and J usage is TRBJ1-6, with 8 bases identical to TRBD1. The ends lost 3 bases at V and 8 bases at J; junction bases unmatched: 9. From germline, CDR1 is MGHRA and CDR2 YSYEKL. The CDR3 is 16 residues long. CDR3 amino acids: CASSQDSTGVDSPLHF. The CDR3 nucleotides read TGCGCCAGCAGCCAGGATTCGACAGGGGTGGATTCACCCCTCCACTTT.

V is TRBV19 and J is TRBJ1-2; D uncertain. The CDR3 sequence is 16 residues long. Trimming took off 8 bases at V and 1 base at J, with 20 bases between the two ends. Looked up from germline, CDR1 is LNHDA and CDR2 is SQIVND (reference sequence). CDR3 residues: CASSPSGPPNNYGYTF. The DNA for the CDR3 is TGTGCCAGTTCCCCGAGTGGGCCTCCCAATAACTATGGCTACACCTTC.

The chain couples TRBV12-3 or TRBV12-4 to TRBJ1-2; D ambiguous. The CDR3 covers 14 residues. V was shortened by 5 bases and J by 3 bases, with 13 bases between the two germline ends. The DNA for the CDR3 is TGTGCCAGCAGTCGAGAGACCCGAGACTATGGCTACACCTTC. The encoded protein is CASSRETRDYGYTF.

This clonotype was detected a few times. The chain is built from TRBV5-1 and TRBJ1-5; D possibly corresponds to TRBD1 (6 bases). This CDR3 is built from 16 residues. In germline, CDR1 is SGHRS, CDR2 YFSETQ. V lost 2 bases, J lost 1 base, and 13 bases lay in between. The CDR3: CASSFTGLESNQPQHF. DNA of the CDR3: TGCGCCAGCAGCTTTACAGGGTTAGAGAGCAATCAGCCCCAGCATTTT. The whole variable domain, remainder taken from reference TRBV5-1 and TRBJ1-5, is KAGVTQTPRYLIKTRGQQVTLSCSPISGHRSVSWYQQTPGQGLQFLFEYFSETQRNKGNFPGRFSGRQFSNSRSEMNVSTLELGDSALYLCASSFTGLESNQPQHFGDGTRLSIL.

This rearrangement joins TRBV12-3 or TRBV12-4 to TRBJ2-1; D could derive from TRBD1 or TRBD2 (5 bases each). The CDR3 consists of 15 residues. Trimming took 5 bases from V and 2 from J, leaving 13 bases between them. In DNA, the CDR3 is TGTGCCAGCAGTCCCGGAGTGGGGGCCTACAATGAGCAGTTCTTC. As protein: CASSPGVGAYNEQFF.

V is TRBV21-1 and J is TRBJ2-5; the table's D call TRBD2 went unverified against the DNA. TRBV21-1 is given as a pseudogene. This CDR3 has 20 amino acids. The CDR3 reads CASSKTTAGLAGGEQETQYF. The CDR3 DNA follows: TGTGCCAGCAGCAAAACGACAGCTGGACTAGCGGGAGGAGAACAAGAGACCCAGTACTTC.

CDR3: CASSFAGSETQYF. The CDR3 DNA is TGTGCCAGCAGCTTTGCAGGCTCGGAGACCCAGTACTTC. The V gene is TRBV7-2, the J gene TRBJ2-5; D is undetermined. V lost 3 bases and J lost 5, with 10 bases in between. This CDR3 has 13 amino acids. Per the germline V gene, CDR1 is SGHTA and CDR2 is FQGNSA.

The gene calls are TRBV12-3 or TRBV12-4 and TRBJ1-6; no reliable D call. The CDR3 consists of 14 residues. Trimming took 5 bases from V and 9 from J, leaving 14 bases between them. In DNA form, the CDR3 reads TGTGCCAGCAGTCCTCGAGGAGGGAGTTCACCCCTCCACTTT. Translation: CASSPRGGSSPLHF.

The table lists this clonotype with a few counts. The chain couples TRBV10-3 to TRBJ2-5; TRBD1 matches at 8 bases. The CDR3 spans 14 residues. Germline CDR1 reads ENHRY; CDR2 reads SYGVKD. Trimming at V came to 5 bases and at J to 4 bases, leaving 6 bases not matched to a gene. The CDR3 nucleotides are TGTGCCATCAGTACGACAGGGGCGGGAGAGACCCAGTACTTC. Residues: CAISTTGAGETQYF.

This rearrangement joins TRBV20-1 to TRBJ2-1; 10 positions match TRBD2. The CDR3 loop spans 14 amino acids. The germline gives CDR1 DFQATT, CDR2 SNEGSKA (reference sequence). V shed 7 bases, J shed 3 bases, and the junction held 6 bases outside the gene matches. In nucleotides, the CDR3 is TGCAGTGTTGAAAGCGGGAGGGGCTACAATGAGCAGTTCTTC. It encodes CSVESGRGYNEQFF.

This chain connects TRBV6-1 to TRBJ2-7, with 7 bases identical to TRBD2. The germline gives CDR1 MNHNS, CDR2 SASEGT. J was trimmed by 6 bases and V by 4 bases; bases with no gene match: 9. The CDR3 loop spans 14 amino acids. The CDR3 sequence is CASSALREFGEQYF. CDR3 sequence (DNA): TGTGCCAGCAGTGCTCTGCGGGAGTTCGGCGAGCAGTACTTC.